This passage covers 3 T cell receptor beta chains from one sample sequenced in a study of human T cells and chemical hapten exposure. Extraction yielded total RNA from whole blood (unfractionated). For the library, individual cDNA molecules each received unique molecular identifiers. Each CDR3 protein is one row after TCRdb ran MiXCR on the reads. This sample has about 120,000 distinct CDR3 sequences, with about 8.9% found just once. Sequencing used whole blood. The receptors come from a human donor in good health. Some clones in this sample may be carry-over from other donors' samples.

V and J are TRBV10-3 and TRBJ2-2; 12 bases line up with TRBD1. The length of the CDR3 is 14 residues. The junction had 3 bases not matched to a gene; V was cut back by 7 bases and J by 6 bases. CDR1 is ENHRY and CDR2 is SYGVKD in the germline V gene. DNA of the CDR3: TGTGCCATCAAGGGGACAGGGGGCTCCGGGGAGCTGTTTTTT. It is translated as CAIKGTGGSGELFF.

This clonotype was recorded many times. The chain combines TRBV2 with TRBJ1-5; D not resolved. V lost 5 bases, J lost 0 bases, and 11 bases lay in between. The CDR3 extends over 15 amino acids. Germline V CDR1 and CDR2: SNHLY, FYNNEI. Here the CDR3 reads CASSPGSYSNQPQHF. The CDR3 DNA reads TGTGCCAGCAGTCCGGGGTCGTATAGCAATCAGCCCCAGCATTTT. The variable domain in full, completed from reference TRBV2 and TRBJ1-5, reads EPEVTQTPSHQVTQMGQEVILRCVPISNHLYFYWYRQILGQKVEFLVSFYNNEISEKSEIFDDQFSVERPDGSNFTLKIRSTKLEDSAMYFCASSPGSYSNQPQHFGDGTRLSIL.

Worth noting for this clonotype: Possible read error: a much larger clone is one base away. The V gene is TRBV20-1, the J gene TRBJ2-7, with 7 bases matching TRBD2. The CDR3 length is 14 residues. V shed 6 bases and J 0 bases; nucleotides not matched to a gene: 8. Germline lookup yields CDR1 DFQATT and CDR2 SNEGSKA (reference sequence). The CDR3 DNA sequence: TGCAGTGCGAGCCGCAGGACTAGCTCCTACGAGCAGTACTTC. It encodes CSASRRTSSYEQYF.